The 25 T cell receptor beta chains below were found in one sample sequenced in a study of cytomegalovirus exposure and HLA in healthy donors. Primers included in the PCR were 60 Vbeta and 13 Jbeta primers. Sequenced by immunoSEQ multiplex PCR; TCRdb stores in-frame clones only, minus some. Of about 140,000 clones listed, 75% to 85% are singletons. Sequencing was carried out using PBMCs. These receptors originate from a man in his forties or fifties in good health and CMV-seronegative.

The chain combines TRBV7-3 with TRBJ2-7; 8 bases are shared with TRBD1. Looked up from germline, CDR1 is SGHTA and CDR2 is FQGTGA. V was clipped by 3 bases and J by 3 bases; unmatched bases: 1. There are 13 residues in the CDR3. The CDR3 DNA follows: TGTGCCAGCAGCTTTGACAGGGGCTACGAGCAGTACTTC. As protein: CASSFDRGYEQYF.

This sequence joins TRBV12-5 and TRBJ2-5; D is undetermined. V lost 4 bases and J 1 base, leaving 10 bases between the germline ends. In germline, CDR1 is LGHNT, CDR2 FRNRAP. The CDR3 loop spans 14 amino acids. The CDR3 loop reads CASGYLPVQETQYF. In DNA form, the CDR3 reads TGTGCTAGTGGTTATTTGCCAGTCCAAGAGACCCAGTACTTC.

CDR3 sequence: CASSPFFGNTEAFF. The CDR3 nucleotides read TGTGCCAGCAGCCCCTTTTTCGGGAACACTGAAGCTTTCTTT. The chain employs TRBV7-2 and TRBJ1-1; D not resolved. There are 14 residues in the CDR3. V lost 5 bases and J 1 base, leaving 11 bases between the germline ends. CDR1 is SGHTA, CDR2 FQGNSA, per germline. Full variable domain (remainder filled in from reference TRBV7-2 and TRBJ1-1): GAGVSQSPSNKVTEKGKDVELRCDPISGHTALYWYRQSLGQGLEFLIYFQGNSAPDKSGLPSDRFSAERTGGSVSTLTIQRTQQEDSAVYLCASSPFFGNTEAFFGQGTRLTVV.

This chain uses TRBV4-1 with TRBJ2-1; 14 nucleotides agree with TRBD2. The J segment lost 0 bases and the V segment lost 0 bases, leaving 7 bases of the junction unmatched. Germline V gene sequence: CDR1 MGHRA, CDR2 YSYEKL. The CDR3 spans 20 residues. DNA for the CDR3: TGCGCCAGCAGCCAAGATTCAAGGACTAGCGGGGGGCCCTCCTACAATGAGCAGTTCTTC. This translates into CASSQDSRTSGGPSYNEQFF.

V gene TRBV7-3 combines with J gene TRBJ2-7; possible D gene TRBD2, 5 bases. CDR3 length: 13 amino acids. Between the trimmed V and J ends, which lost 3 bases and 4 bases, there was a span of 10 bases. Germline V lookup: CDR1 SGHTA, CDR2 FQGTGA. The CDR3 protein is CASSFKGGYEQYF. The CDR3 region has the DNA TGTGCCAGCAGCTTCAAAGGAGGTTACGAGCAGTACTTC.

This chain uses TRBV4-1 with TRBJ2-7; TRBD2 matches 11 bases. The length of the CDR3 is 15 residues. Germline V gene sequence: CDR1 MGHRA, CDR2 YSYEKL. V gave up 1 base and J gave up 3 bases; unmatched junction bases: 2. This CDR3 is CASSQAGTSGYEQYF. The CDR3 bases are TGCGCCAGCAGCCAAGCCGGGACTAGCGGCTACGAGCAGTACTTC.

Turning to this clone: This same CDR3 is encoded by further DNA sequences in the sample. CDR3 nucleotides: TGTGCCAGCAGCTTGGACAGGGGAAATCAGCCCCAGCATTTT. It is translated as CASSLDRGNQPQHF. J is TRBJ1-5 and V is TRBV5-4, with 7 bases fitting TRBD1. The germline CDR1 and CDR2 sequences are SGHNT and YYREEE (reference sequence). The CDR3 is 14 residues long. Trimming removed 0 bases from V and 4 bases from J; junction bases left unmatched: 1.

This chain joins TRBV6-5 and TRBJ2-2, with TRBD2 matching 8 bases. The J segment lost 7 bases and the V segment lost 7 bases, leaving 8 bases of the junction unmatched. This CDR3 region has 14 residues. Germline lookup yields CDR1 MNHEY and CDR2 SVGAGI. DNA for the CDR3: TGTGCCAGCACCGGGACTAGTGATGGCGGGGAGCTGTTTTTT. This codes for CASTGTSDGGELFF.

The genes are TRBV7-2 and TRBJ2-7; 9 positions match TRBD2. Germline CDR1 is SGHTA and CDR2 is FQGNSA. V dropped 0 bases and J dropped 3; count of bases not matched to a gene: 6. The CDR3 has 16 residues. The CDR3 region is CASSLAPTSGLYEQYF. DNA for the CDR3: TGTGCCAGCAGCTTAGCGCCAACTAGCGGGCTCTACGAGCAGTACTTC.

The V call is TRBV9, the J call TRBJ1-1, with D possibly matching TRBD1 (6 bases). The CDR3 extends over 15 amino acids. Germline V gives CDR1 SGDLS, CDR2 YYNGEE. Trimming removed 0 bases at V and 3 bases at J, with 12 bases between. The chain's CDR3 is CASSVDGGGYTEAFF. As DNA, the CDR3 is TGTGCCAGCAGCGTAGATGGGGGCGGCTACACTGAAGCTTTCTTT.

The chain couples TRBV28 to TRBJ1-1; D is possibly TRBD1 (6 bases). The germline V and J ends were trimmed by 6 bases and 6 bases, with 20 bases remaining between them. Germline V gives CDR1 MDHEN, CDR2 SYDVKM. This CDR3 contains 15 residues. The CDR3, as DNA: TGTGCCAGCAGCCCGGGGGGGGGCTTGTACGCTGAAGCTTTCTTT. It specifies CASSPGGGLYAEAFF.

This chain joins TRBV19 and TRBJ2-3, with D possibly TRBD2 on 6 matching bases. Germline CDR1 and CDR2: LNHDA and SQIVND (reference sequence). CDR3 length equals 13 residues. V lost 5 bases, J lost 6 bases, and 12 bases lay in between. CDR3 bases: TGTGCCAGTAGTCCCGCCCGGGGGGATACGCAGTATTTT. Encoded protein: CASSPARGDTQYF.

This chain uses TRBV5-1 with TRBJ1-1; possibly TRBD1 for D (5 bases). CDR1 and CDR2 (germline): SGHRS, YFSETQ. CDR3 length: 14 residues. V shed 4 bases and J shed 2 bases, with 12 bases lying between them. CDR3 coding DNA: TGCGCCAGCAGCGTTGACAGCTTCAACACTGAAGCTTTCTTT. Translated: CASSVDSFNTEAFF.

CDR3 DNA: TGCGCCAGCAGCTTGCAATGGGACAGGGGTGGAGAGACCCAGTACTTC. Translation gives CASSLQWDRGGETQYF. This chain uses TRBV5-1 with TRBJ2-5; 10 bases fit TRBD1. CDR3 length equals 16 residues. Germline loops: CDR1 SGHRS, CDR2 YFSETQ. V lost 1 base, J lost 4 bases, and 7 bases stayed unmatched.

Here the CDR3 DNA reads TGCGCCAGCAGCCTCGACAGGGTACCCGTCTACGAGCAGTACTTC. Protein product: CASSLDRVPVYEQYF. The gene calls are TRBV5-1 and TRBJ2-7; 7 positions match TRBD1. CDR3 length: 15 residues. With V trimmed by 4 bases and J by 3 bases, 10 bases remained unmatched. The germline V gene has CDR1 SGHRS and CDR2 YFSETQ.

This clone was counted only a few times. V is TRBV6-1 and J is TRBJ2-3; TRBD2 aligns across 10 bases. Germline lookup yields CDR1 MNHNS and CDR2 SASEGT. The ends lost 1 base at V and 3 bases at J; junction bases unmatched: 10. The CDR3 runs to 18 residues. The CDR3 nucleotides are TGTGCCAGCAGTGAAGGGGGAGCGGGAGGGCCTTCGACAGATACGCAGTATTTT. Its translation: CASSEGGAGGPSTDTQYF.

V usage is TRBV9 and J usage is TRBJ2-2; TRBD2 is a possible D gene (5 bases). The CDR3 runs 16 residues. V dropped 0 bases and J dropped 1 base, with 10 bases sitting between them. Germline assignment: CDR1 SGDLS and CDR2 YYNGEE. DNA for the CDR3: TGTGCCAGCAGCGTAGAGAGCGGAGTGAACACCGGGGAGCTGTTTTTT. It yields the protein CASSVESGVNTGELFF.

The CDR3 reads CASSAEGQESTQYF. The CDR3 nucleotides read TGTGCCAGCAGCGCCGAGGGACAGGAGAGTACCCAGTACTTC. The genes are TRBV9 and TRBJ2-7; 8 bases align to TRBD1. V gave up 3 bases and J gave up 10 bases; unmatched junction bases: 12. CDR1 and CDR2 (germline): SGDLS, YYNGEE. The CDR3 runs to 14 residues.

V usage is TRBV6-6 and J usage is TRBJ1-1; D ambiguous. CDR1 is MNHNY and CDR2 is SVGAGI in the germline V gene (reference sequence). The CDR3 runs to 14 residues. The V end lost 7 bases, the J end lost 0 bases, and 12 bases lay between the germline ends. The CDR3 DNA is TGTGCCAGCACCACCGGCGGCATGAACACTGAAGCTTTCTTT. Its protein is CASTTGGMNTEAFF.

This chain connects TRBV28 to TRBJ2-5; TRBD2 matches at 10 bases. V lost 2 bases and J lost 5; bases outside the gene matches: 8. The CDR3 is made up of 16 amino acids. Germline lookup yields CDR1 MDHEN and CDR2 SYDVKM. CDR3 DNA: TGTGCCAGCAGTTTAACGCTAGCGGGGGTTCGGGAGACCCAGTACTTC. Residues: CASSLTLAGVRETQYF.

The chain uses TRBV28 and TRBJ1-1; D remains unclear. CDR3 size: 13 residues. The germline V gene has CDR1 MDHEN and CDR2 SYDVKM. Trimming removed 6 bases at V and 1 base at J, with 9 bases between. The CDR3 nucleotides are TGTGCCAGCAGGATCCACAGGAACACTGAAGCTTTCTTT. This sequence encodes CASRIHRNTEAFF. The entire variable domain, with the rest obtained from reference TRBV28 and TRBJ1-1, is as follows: DVKVTQSSRYLVKRTGEKVFLECVQDMDHENMFWYRQDPGLGLRLIYFSYDVKMKEKGDIPEGYSVSREKKERFSLILESASTNQTSMYLCASRIHRNTEAFFGQGTRLTVV.

The CDR3 loop reads CASSLQGFPGNEQFF. The CDR3 region has the DNA TGCGCCAGCAGCTTACAGGGTTTCCCGGGTAATGAGCAGTTCTTC. The chain carries TRBV5-1 and TRBJ2-1; tentative D call: TRBD1 (6 bases). Per germline, CDR1 SGHRS and CDR2 YFSETQ. V lost 2 bases to trimming and J lost 7 bases, with 16 bases between them. This CDR3 has 15 amino acids.

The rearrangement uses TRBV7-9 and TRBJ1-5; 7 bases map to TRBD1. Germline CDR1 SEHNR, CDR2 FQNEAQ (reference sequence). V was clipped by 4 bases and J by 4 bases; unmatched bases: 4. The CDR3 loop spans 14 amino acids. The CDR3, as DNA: TGTGCCAGCAGCTGGTCAGGGGGGAATCAGCCCCAGCATTTT. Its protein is CASSWSGGNQPQHF.

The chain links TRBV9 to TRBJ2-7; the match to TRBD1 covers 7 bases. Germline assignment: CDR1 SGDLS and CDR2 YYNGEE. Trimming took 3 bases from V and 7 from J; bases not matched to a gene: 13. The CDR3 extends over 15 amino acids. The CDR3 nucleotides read TGTGCCAGCAGCGCTCCCGGGACAGCAGCCAGGGAGCAGTACTTC. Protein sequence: CASSAPGTAAREQYF.

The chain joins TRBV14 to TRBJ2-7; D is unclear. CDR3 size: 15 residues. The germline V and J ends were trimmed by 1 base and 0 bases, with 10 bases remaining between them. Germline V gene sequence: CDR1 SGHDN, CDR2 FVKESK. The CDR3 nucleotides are TGTGCCAGCAGCCAAGGGGCCGACGTCTCCTACGAGCAGTACTTC. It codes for CASSQGADVSYEQYF. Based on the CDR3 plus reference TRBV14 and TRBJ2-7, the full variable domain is EAGVTQFPSHSVIEKGQTVTLRCDPISGHDNLYWYRRVMGKEIKFLLHFVKESKQDESGMPNNRFLAERTGGTYSTLKVQPAELEDSGVYFCASSQGADVSYEQYFGPGTRLTVT.